Each of the 23 T cell receptor beta chains below was sequenced from the same sample in a study of read filtering for tumor transcriptome and immune sequencing. This library used around 0.4 ug RNA and molecular barcoded adaptors spanning alpha/delta and beta/gamma chains. Each CDR3 protein is one row after TCRdb ran MiXCR on the reads. The sample holds around 140,000 distinct CDR3 sequences, roughly an eighth seen once. Sequences were obtained from a population of CD138-negative cells sorted from bone marrow. The receptors here all came from a donor aged 40 or older with multiple myeloma.

This clonotype was counted at least ten times. The V gene is TRBV30, the J gene TRBJ2-3; D might be TRBD1 (5 bases). Germline values: CDR1 GTSNPN, CDR2 SVGIG (reference sequence). V shed 3 bases and J shed 5 bases, with 9 bases lying between them. CDR3 length: 12 amino acids. CDR3 sequence: CAWRYGQDTQYF. The CDR3 nucleotides are TGTGCCTGGAGGTATGGACAAGATACGCAGTATTTT.

The sample holds many counts of this clonotype. The chain is built from TRBV15 and TRBJ1-5; D uncertain. Germline lookup yields CDR1 LNHNV and CDR2 YYDKDF (reference sequence). Trimming removed 8 bases at V and 2 bases at J, with 16 bases between. The CDR3 loop spans 15 amino acids. CDR3 in amino acids: CATGVVRVGNQPQHF. CDR3 bases: TGTGCCACCGGAGTCGTCCGGGTGGGCAATCAGCCCCAGCATTTT.

On this clonotype itself: This may be a read error, as it is one base from a much larger clone. The chain recombines TRBV4-3 with TRBJ2-2; D remains ambiguous. The germline gives CDR1 LGHNA, CDR2 YSLEER. The CDR3 sequence is 15 residues long. Trimming took off 1 base at V and 2 bases at J, with 8 bases between the two ends. CDR3 DNA sequence: TGCGCCAGCAGCCAAGCGAGGATAAACACCGGGGAGCTGTTTTTT. Its protein is CASSQARINTGELFF.

The sample holds many counts of this clonotype. V and J are TRBV5-1 and TRBJ2-7; D might be TRBD1 (6 bases). Looked up from germline, CDR1 is SGHRS and CDR2 is YFSETQ. V was shortened by 4 bases and J by 6 bases, with 17 bases between the two germline ends. This CDR3 has 14 amino acids. CDR3 sequence reads: CASSPGTYGREQYF. DNA for the CDR3: TGCGCCAGCAGCCCTGGGACATACGGGCGCGAGCAGTACTTC.

This clonotype appeared a few times. A far more abundant clone sits one base away, making this likely a read error. The chain uses TRBV6-5 and TRBJ2-1, with 7 nucleotides matching TRBD2. CDR3 length equals 12 residues. The germline V gene encodes CDR1 MNHEY and CDR2 SVGAGI. The CDR3 sequence: CANSLGLSEQFF. CDR3 in DNA: TGTGCCAACAGTTTGGGACTATCTGAGCAGTTCTTC.

The chain is built from TRBV24-1 and TRBJ2-1; D ambiguous. V shed 6 bases and J shed 0 bases, with 8 bases lying between them. This CDR3 has 14 amino acids. CDR1 and CDR2 (germline): KGHDR, SFDVKD. The CDR3 bases are TGTGCCACCAGTATCAGTAGCTCCTACAATGAGCAGTTCTTC. Protein product: CATSISSSYNEQFF.

This clonotype was seen only a few times. The conserved closing phenylalanine or tryptophan is absent in this CDR3, likely reflecting a read error. V is TRBV27 and J is TRBJ1-1, with 8 bases identical to TRBD1. Germline CDR1 and CDR2: MNHEY and SMNVEV (reference sequence). The CDR3 extends over 14 amino acids. CDR3 sequence reads: CASSLGRGPTEAFL. CDR3 coding DNA: TGTGCCAGCAGTTTAGGCAGGGGGCCTACTGAGGCTTTCCTT.

This clonotype occurred many times. The chain uses TRBV20-1 and TRBJ2-1, with D uncertain. V was clipped by 3 bases and J by 4 bases, with 7 bases between them. The germline CDR1 and CDR2 sequences are DFQATT and SNEGSKA (reference sequence). This CDR3 is 12 amino acids long. The CDR3 region is CSASDGYNEQFF. CDR3 sequence (DNA): TGCAGTGCTAGCGACGGGTACAATGAGCAGTTCTTC.

This clonotype has ten or more counts. The chain links TRBV7-6 to TRBJ1-5; D gene uncertain. V shed 4 bases and J shed 4 bases, with 8 bases lying between them. Germline CDR1 and CDR2: SGHVS and FNYEAQ. The CDR3 spans 13 residues. The DNA of the CDR3 is TGTGCCAGCAGCTCGTCGGGGAATCAGCCCCAGCATTTT. Translation gives CASSSSGNQPQHF.

This clonotype was counted ten times or more. The chain joins TRBV10-3 to TRBJ2-3; 13 nucleotides align to TRBD2. V dropped 2 bases and J dropped 2; count of bases not matched to a gene: 1. Germline loops: CDR1 ENHRY, CDR2 SYGVKD. The CDR3 has 16 residues. The CDR3 DNA is TGTGCCATCAGTGAGGGACTAGCGGGGGCCACAGATACGCAGTATTTT. Residues: CAISEGLAGATDTQYF.

This sequence joins TRBV4-3 and TRBJ2-7, with D perhaps matching TRBD1 or TRBD2 (5 bases each). The germline V gene encodes CDR1 LGHNA and CDR2 YSLEER. The CDR3 totals 15 residues. V was pared by 5 bases and J by 5 bases, with 19 bases between. The CDR3 DNA reads TGCGCCAGCAGCTTACAACCGGGACCCCCTGACGAGCAGTACTTC. Translated, it gives CASSLQPGPPDEQYF.

This clonotype is medium-sized. The chain couples TRBV28 to TRBJ1-5, with 7 bases aligning to TRBD1. The V gene end was trimmed by 6 bases and the J gene end by 7 bases; junction bases not matched to a gene: 12. From germline, CDR1 is MDHEN and CDR2 SYDVKM. This CDR3 has 15 amino acids. The CDR3 protein is CASSYGDLGGQPQHF. In DNA form, the CDR3 reads TGTGCCAGCAGCTACGGGGATCTAGGGGGCCAGCCCCAGCATTTT.

The chain recombines TRBV20-1 with TRBJ2-7, with D possibly being TRBD1 (5 bases). From germline, CDR1 is DFQATT and CDR2 SNEGSKA (reference sequence). V was shortened by 0 bases and J by 3 bases, with 12 bases between the two germline ends. CDR3 size: 14 residues. The chain's CDR3 is CSARDWQGGYEQYF. The CDR3 DNA reads TGCAGTGCTAGAGATTGGCAGGGCGGCTACGAGCAGTACTTC.

V is TRBV12-3 or TRBV12-4 and J is TRBJ2-2; D uncertain. The CDR3 totals 13 residues. With 6 bases removed from V and 7 bases from J, the gap between germline ends came to 12 bases. The CDR3 region is CASSPGRGGELFF. Here the CDR3 DNA reads TGTGCCAGCAGCCCTGGACGTGGCGGGGAGCTGTTTTTT.

V usage is TRBV19 and J usage is TRBJ2-5; TRBD2 matches at 13 bases. The V segment lost 1 base and the J segment 5 bases; nucleotides outside the gene matches: 4. CDR3 length equals 16 residues. From germline, CDR1 is LNHDA and CDR2 SQIVND (reference sequence). CDR3 coding DNA: TGTGCCAGTAGTATAGGGGGGACTAGCGGGACTGAGACCCAGTACTTC. Its translation is CASSIGGTSGTETQYF.

Only a few counts were recorded for this clonotype. The chain is built from TRBV6-2 or TRBV6-3 and TRBJ2-1; D might be TRBD1 or TRBD2, each matching 5 bases. This CDR3 has 11 amino acids. Germline assignment: CDR1 MNHEY and CDR2 SVGEGT. V was cut by 7 bases and J by 9 bases, with 10 bases left in between. The CDR3 is CASTRGTEQFF. In nucleotides, the CDR3 is TGTGCCAGCACCCGAGGGACTGAGCAGTTCTTC.

This clonotype occurred many times. The chain recombines TRBV6-2 or TRBV6-3 with TRBJ2-6, with unresolved D. CDR1 is MNHEY and CDR2 is SVGEGT in the germline V gene. This CDR3 is built from 14 residues. Trimming left V 4 bases short and J 0 bases short, with 4 bases between. The CDR3 reads CASSWYSGANVLTF. In nucleotides, the CDR3 is TGTGCCAGCAGTTGGTACTCTGGGGCCAACGTCCTGACTTTC.

As for this clonotype: At one boundary the junction diverges from the germline segment, which might be a read error. V and J are TRBV7-9 and TRBJ1-1; tentative D call: TRBD1 (5 bases). CDR3 size: 11 residues. Germline V gene lookup returns CDR1 SEHNR and CDR2 FQNEAQ (reference sequence). CDR3 region: CARSLGAEAFF. The CDR3, as DNA: TGTGCCCGCAGCTTAGGGGCGGAAGCTTTCTTT.

The sample holds many counts of this clonotype. The chain joins TRBV30 to TRBJ1-2, with D unclear. Germline V gene lookup returns CDR1 GTSNPN and CDR2 SVGIG (reference sequence). Trimming cost V 4 bases and J 8 bases, with 20 bases left between them. CDR3 length: 14 residues. CDR3 DNA: TGTGCCTGGATCCCCAACGGGCGGGTCGGAGGCTACACCTTC. It yields the protein CAWIPNGRVGGYTF.

This clonotype occurred a few times. A much larger clone lies one base from this, so it may be a read error. The V call is TRBV6-5, the J call TRBJ2-2; TRBD1 or TRBD2 may be the D gene (7 bases each). This CDR3 contains 13 residues. CDR1 is MNHEY, CDR2 SVGAGI, per germline. CDR3 DNA: TGTGCCAGCATCGAAGTCAGGGGGGGGGAGCTGTCTTTT. Amino acid sequence: CASIEVRGGELSF.

This clonotype appeared many times. The chain is built from TRBV6-5 and TRBJ1-5, with 8 bases lining up with TRBD1. The junction had 6 bases not matched to a gene; V was cut back by 7 bases and J by 7 bases. CDR1 MNHEY and CDR2 SVGAGI come from the germline V gene. The CDR3 covers 13 residues. Here the CDR3 reads CASKDRAGQPQHF. The CDR3 coding sequence is TGTGCCAGCAAGGACAGGGCAGGGCAGCCCCAGCATTTT.

Notes on this clonotype: This could be a read error, since a much larger clone is one nucleotide away. This sequence joins TRBV12-3 or TRBV12-4 and TRBJ1-6; D gene ambiguous. The CDR3 totals 14 residues. Trimming removed 3 bases at V and 5 bases at J, with 8 bases between. This CDR3 is CASSFGRDNSPLHF. The DNA of the CDR3 is TGTGCCAGCAGTTTCGGACGGGATAATTCACCCCTCCACTTT.

This clonotype was counted between two and nine times. A single base separates this from a much larger clone, so it may be a read error. The V gene is TRBV4-2, the J gene TRBJ2-7, with 8 bases identical to TRBD1. The CDR3 extends over 17 amino acids. Germline CDR1 and CDR2: LGHNA and YNFKEQ. This CDR3 reads CASSHPRDRFSSYERYF. The CDR3 DNA follows: TGTGCCAGCAGCCATCCCCGGGACAGGTTCAGCTCCTACGAGCGGTACTTC.